Sequencing of this T cell receptor beta chain was carried out in a study of memory CD8 T cells in hepatitis C reinfection. Germline CDR1 SEHNR, CDR2 FQNEAQ (reference sequence). The CDR3 is made up of 15 amino acids. The V segment lost 4 bases and the J segment 4 bases; nucleotides outside the gene matches: 5. Libraries were prepared by immunoSEQ multiplex PCR; TCRdb keeps only in-frame clonotypes and omits some of them. This table holds some 5,000 clones, approximately 86% found once. Time point: late/post reinfection, 12 to 24 weeks after detection. The sorted cells went straight to TCR sequencing with no prior in vitro expansion. In its sample, this clone was seen once.

This TCR was recovered from a man aged 50-59 years with hepatitis C virus infection. The sample was naive CD8+ T cells sorted from blood. V is TRBV7-9 and J is TRBJ2-7; 12 bases fit TRBD1. The CDR3 DNA reads as TGTGCCAGCAGCTGGGGGGGACAGGGGGCTTACGAGCAGTACTTC. This translates into CASSWGGQGAYEQYF. The entire variable domain, with the rest obtained from reference TRBV7-9 and TRBJ2-7, is as follows: DTGVSQNPRHKITKRGQNVTFRCDPISEHNRLYWYRQTLGQGPEFLTYFQNEAQLEKSRLLSDRFSAERPKGSFSTLEIQRTEQGDSAMYLCASSWGGQGAYEQYFGPGTRLTVT.